This record concerns one TCR beta chain sequence. The antigen is undetermined. The CDR3 runs to 13 residues. Germline assignment: CDR1 SGHTA and CDR2 FQGNSA. Trimming removed 3 bases from V and 7 bases from J, with 10 bases in between. During the collection period, no donor immune events like infections were recorded. The data were produced by immunoSEQ multiplex PCR, yet TCRdb's version contains in-frame clones alone and is incomplete. The sample gives 55,000 to 75,000 clones, roughly 86% of which show up once; approximately 4.5% is in the top ten. The data originate from a study of identifying expanded T cells in peripheral blood. General observations from the study: Variance in clone template counts between approximately two-week samples significantly increased with total template count across all healthy donors.

This sequence originates from a person aged 18 to 75 in good health. The genes are TRBV7-2 and TRBJ1-5; perhaps TRBD1 as D (5 bases). Sequenced input: blood. The CDR3 coding sequence is TGTGCCAGCAGCTTTGGGACCTGGCAGCCCCAGCATTTT. It translates to CASSFGTWQPQHF.